Listed below are T cell receptor beta chains from one sample, sequenced in a study of tumor-infiltrating lymphocytes in localized non-small cell lung cancer. Sequenced by immunoSEQ multiplex PCR; TCRdb stores in-frame clones only, minus some. Of about 15,000 clones in the sample, approximately 68% were seen once. The material sequenced was uninvolved lung tissue not adjacent to the tumor. Every receptor here comes from a human donor with non-small cell lung cancer. Both conserved end residues are part of each CDR3. Fields, in order: V gene, clone size, D gene, J gene, CDR3 protein, CDR3 DNA. The D gene is left open where the match is weak. The listing skips clone size in some rows; elsewhere it reads once, few, many or a size class.

v_call: TRBV19; clone_size: -; d_call: -; j_call: TRBJ2-2; cdr3_aa: CASSTGGRGFTGELFF; cdr3_nt: TGTGCCAGTTCAACCGGGGGCCGGGGTTTCACCGGGGAGCTGTTTTTT
v_call: TRBV27; clone_size: -; d_call: -; j_call: TRBJ2-2; cdr3_aa: CASSQRGAGELFF; cdr3_nt: TGTGCCAGCTCACAACGTGGCGCCGGGGAGCTGTTTTTT
v_call: TRBV25-1; clone_size: once; d_call: -; j_call: TRBJ2-7; cdr3_aa: CASSEGGQGRQYF; cdr3_nt: TGTGCCAGCAGTGAGGGGGGGCAGGGAAGACAGTACTTC
v_call: TRBV18; clone_size: -; d_call: TRBD1; j_call: TRBJ1-1; cdr3_aa: CASSPAGGAEAFF; cdr3_nt: TGTGCCAGCTCACCAGCAGGGGGCGCCGAAGCTTTCTTT
v_call: TRBV30; clone_size: -; d_call: TRBD1; j_call: TRBJ1-1; cdr3_aa: CAWRYRGNTEAFF; cdr3_nt: TGTGCCTGGAGGTACAGGGGTAACACTGAAGCTTTCTTT
v_call: TRBV7-3; clone_size: -; d_call: -; j_call: TRBJ1-2; cdr3_aa: CASSPVTTPLRPGYTF; cdr3_nt: TGTGCCAGCAGCCCCGTGACGACGCCTTTAAGGCCCGGCTACACCTTC
v_call: TRBV7-2; clone_size: -; d_call: -; j_call: TRBJ1-5; cdr3_aa: CASSLGTGPGNQPQHF; cdr3_nt: TGTGCCAGCAGCTTAGGGACCGGACCGGGCAATCAGCCCCAGCATTTT
v_call: TRBV4-3; clone_size: -; d_call: TRBD1; j_call: TRBJ1-1; cdr3_aa: CASSQEHLGGQGARNTEAFF; cdr3_nt: TGCGCCAGCAGCCAAGAACATTTAGGAGGACAGGGGGCTCGGAACACTGAAGCTTTCTTT
v_call: TRBV6-6; clone_size: once; d_call: -; j_call: TRBJ2-1; cdr3_aa: CASSPRDLPRHEQFF; cdr3_nt: TGTGCCAGCAGTCCCCGGGACCTTCCCAGGCATGAGCAGTTCTTC
v_call: TRBV29-1; clone_size: -; d_call: -; j_call: TRBJ2-1; cdr3_aa: CSVPEGGTGLREQFF; cdr3_nt: TGCAGCGTTCCCGAGGGGGGTACGGGACTGCGGGAGCAGTTCTTC
v_call: TRBV6-6; clone_size: -; d_call: -; j_call: TRBJ1-1; cdr3_aa: CASRFGAIGDTEAFF; cdr3_nt: TGTGCCAGCCGCTTTGGGGCGATAGGGGACACTGAAGCTTTCTTT
v_call: TRBV27; clone_size: few; d_call: TRBD1; j_call: TRBJ1-2; cdr3_aa: CASSPTGAIYGYTF; cdr3_nt: TGTGCCAGCAGCCCGACAGGGGCCATCTATGGCTACACCTTC
v_call: TRBV5-1; clone_size: -; d_call: -; j_call: TRBJ2-3; cdr3_aa: CASSLNPNQADTQYF; cdr3_nt: TGCGCCAGCAGCTTGAATCCAAACCAGGCCGATACGCAGTATTTT
v_call: TRBV19; clone_size: -; d_call: -; j_call: TRBJ1-2; cdr3_aa: CASSRNSYYGYTF; cdr3_nt: TGTGCCAGTAGCCGGAACAGCTACTATGGCTACACCTTC
v_call: TRBV2; clone_size: medium-sized; d_call: TRBD1; j_call: TRBJ2-2; cdr3_aa: CASGLQGYTGELFF; cdr3_nt: TGTGCCAGCGGCCTACAGGGGTACACCGGGGAGCTGTTTTTT
v_call: TRBV5-1; clone_size: -; d_call: -; j_call: TRBJ2-2; cdr3_aa: CASSTGWTGELFF; cdr3_nt: TGCGCCAGCAGCACAGGGTGGACCGGGGAGCTGTTTTTT
v_call: TRBV5-6; clone_size: -; d_call: TRBD1; j_call: TRBJ1-2; cdr3_aa: CASSPVDRVRGYTF; cdr3_nt: TGTGCCAGCAGCCCCGTTGACAGGGTGCGTGGCTACACCTTC
v_call: TRBV15; clone_size: few; d_call: -; j_call: TRBJ1-1; cdr3_aa: CATTPGRNTEAFF; cdr3_nt: TGTGCCACCACTCCGGGACGGAACACTGAAGCTTTCTTT
v_call: TRBV27; clone_size: few; d_call: TRBD1; j_call: TRBJ2-1; cdr3_aa: CASSPQGAHNEQFF; cdr3_nt: TGTGCCAGCAGTCCACAGGGGGCCCACAATGAGCAGTTCTTC
v_call: TRBV19; clone_size: -; d_call: TRBD1; j_call: TRBJ1-3; cdr3_aa: CASSPDRSSGNTIYF; cdr3_nt: TGTGCCAGTAGTCCGGACAGGTCCTCTGGAAACACCATATATTTT
v_call: TRBV19; clone_size: few; d_call: TRBD1; j_call: TRBJ2-6; cdr3_aa: CASSSPTGAGANVLTF; cdr3_nt: TGTGCCAGTAGTAGTCCTACAGGGGCTGGGGCCAACGTCCTGACTTTC
v_call: TRBV7-9; clone_size: -; d_call: -; j_call: TRBJ2-2; cdr3_aa: CASSLARTVYTGELFF; cdr3_nt: TGTGCCAGCAGCTTAGCCCGGACCGTCTACACCGGGGAGCTGTTTTTT